Below, 17 T cell receptor beta chains from the same sample are listed, as sequenced in a study of CD8 T cells in ankylosing spondylitis (dated by TCRdb to about 2017). The library was built by means of 5' RACE. These reads were obtained on an Illumina HiSeq 2500. Starting from the raw public reads, TCRdb applied fastp trimming at Q25, assembled clones with MiXCR and retained in-frame beta chains. Each entry is one CDR3 protein sequence, shown with its most common DNA and genes. Across this sample there are 350,000 to 550,000 distinct CDR3 sequences, with 26% seen only once. 0.85% to 1% of the sample is held by the ten biggest clonotypes. Broader findings and caveats from the paper: Blood from ankylosing spondylitis patients appeared to be characterized by a TCR beta motif made up of fewer than ten highly homologous amino acid variants.

No cognate antigen is known for these TCRs. Material: blood, either unsorted or a sorted T cell fraction (not recorded which). All receptors derive from a male donor with ankylosing spondylitis.

This clonotype has more than one count but fewer than ten. The chain links TRBV5-1 to TRBJ2-3; D call uncertain. CDR3 length: 15 amino acids. From germline, CDR1 is SGHRS and CDR2 YFSETQ. The ends were cut back, 4 bases at V and 2 bases at J, with 14 bases in the middle. CDR3 sequence reads: CASSPMTPNTDTQYF. In DNA, the CDR3 is TGCGCCAGCAGCCCCATGACACCGAACACAGATACGCAGTATTTT.

The genes are TRBV11-1 and TRBJ2-1; D remains ambiguous. In germline, CDR1 is SGHAT, CDR2 FQDESV (reference sequence). V was trimmed by 8 bases and J by 5 bases, leaving 19 bases between them. CDR3 size: 15 residues. Here the CDR3 DNA reads TGTGCCAGCCGCCGGGCAGTCGAGCGTGACAATGAGCAGTTCTTC. Translating it yields CASRRAVERDNEQFF.

This clonotype has a handful of counts. J is TRBJ2-2 and V is TRBV6-1, with D maybe TRBD2 (5 bases). Deletions cut 6 bases from V and 0 bases from J, with 11 bases between. The CDR3 has 15 residues. The germline V gene encodes CDR1 MNHNS and CDR2 SASEGT. DNA for the CDR3: TGTGCCAGCAGGGGATCACTAGCGAACACCGGGGAGCTGTTTTTT. It yields the protein CASRGSLANTGELFF.

The chain links TRBV11-2 to TRBJ2-7; D possibly corresponds to TRBD1 (6 bases). Germline CDR1 SGHAT, CDR2 FQNNGV. The germline V and J ends were trimmed by 6 bases and 0 bases, with 18 bases remaining between them. This CDR3 has 16 residues. This CDR3 is CASSPTGSKSSYEQYF. As DNA, the CDR3 is TGTGCCAGCAGTCCTACAGGGTCGAAATCCTCCTACGAGCAGTACTTC.

In this sample, this clonotype turned up a few times. The rearrangement joins TRBV5-1 to TRBJ1-4; a possible D gene is TRBD1 (6 bases). V was shortened by 4 bases and J by 4 bases, with 8 bases between the two germline ends. The CDR3 length is 13 residues. Germline CDR1 reads SGHRS; CDR2 reads YFSETQ. CDR3 sequence reads: CASSPGDNEKLFF. The CDR3 bases are TGCGCCAGCAGCCCAGGGGATAATGAAAAACTGTTTTTT.

Of note for this clonotype: A read error may account for a junction end that differs from germline. The chain recombines TRBV20-1 with TRBJ2-5; tentatively, D is TRBD2 (6 bases). The germline CDR1 and CDR2 sequences are DFQATT and SNEGSKA (reference sequence). The CDR3 length is 16 residues. CDR3 amino acids: CCARDRGGIGQETQYF. The CDR3 bases are TGCTGTGCTAGAGATCGTGGCGGGATAGGTCAAGAGACCCAGTACTTC.

The table lists this clonotype with a few counts. The chain links TRBV4-1 to TRBJ2-2; maybe TRBD2 (6 bases). This CDR3 has 16 amino acids. Trimming shortened V by 1 base and J by 0 bases, and 9 bases separated the two germline ends. In germline, CDR1 is MGHRA, CDR2 YSYEKL. The CDR3 reads CASSQASGANTGELFF. In nucleotides, the CDR3 is TGCGCCAGCAGCCAAGCGTCGGGGGCGAACACCGGGGAGCTGTTTTTT.

The V gene is TRBV20-1, the J gene TRBJ1-5; 7 bases are shared with TRBD1. Germline CDR1 is DFQATT and CDR2 is SNEGSKA (reference sequence). The CDR3 extends over 14 amino acids. Losses at the gene ends were 2 bases for V and 3 bases for J; bases not matched to a gene: 4. CDR3 nucleotides: TGCAGTGCTAGACCCGACAGGGCCAATCAGCCCCAGCATTTT. Amino acids: CSARPDRANQPQHF.

Here the CDR3 DNA reads TGTGCCACCAGTGATTGGACTAGCGGGAGGGGGATAGATACGCAGTATTTT. Translating gives CATSDWTSGRGIDTQYF. The chain uses TRBV24-1 and TRBJ2-3, with TRBD2 identical over 15 bases. Trimming at V came to 2 bases and at J to 5 bases, leaving 4 bases not matched to a gene. The CDR3 sequence is 17 residues long. Germline CDR1 and CDR2: KGHDR and SFDVKD.

This clonotype has more than one count but fewer than ten. This chain joins TRBV19 and TRBJ1-5; tentatively, D is TRBD1 (5 bases). Germline lookup yields CDR1 LNHDA and CDR2 SQIVND (reference sequence). The germline V and J ends were trimmed by 11 bases and 3 bases, with 14 bases remaining between them. The CDR3 has 13 amino acids. CDR3 nucleotides: TGTGCCTGCAGGGTAGGGGACAATCAGCCCCAGCATTTT. This sequence encodes CACRVGDNQPQHF.

This clonotype was seen only a few times. The chain recombines TRBV20-1 with TRBJ2-1; 14 bases map to TRBD2. The CDR3 is made up of 16 amino acids. Trimming at V came to 3 bases and at J to 8 bases, leaving 9 bases not matched to a gene. In germline, CDR1 is DFQATT, CDR2 SNEGSKA (reference sequence). CDR3 DNA sequence: TGCAGTGCTAGTAAACCGGGACTAGCGGGAGAGTATGAGCAGTTCTTC. Protein product: CSASKPGLAGEYEQFF.

This chain joins TRBV29-1 and TRBJ1-1; no definite D call. Deletions cut 4 bases from V and 6 bases from J, with 12 bases between. Looked up from germline, CDR1 is SQVTM and CDR2 is ANQGSEA. The CDR3 is 12 residues long. CDR3 in DNA: TGCAGCGTTGCTGGAGAGGGCCCTGAAGCTTTCTTT. Translated: CSVAGEGPEAFF.

This clonotype turned up a few times. V usage is TRBV6-2 or TRBV6-3 and J usage is TRBJ2-7, with TRBD1 matching over 8 bases. Germline V lookup: CDR1 MNHEY, CDR2 SVGEGT. Germline trimming cut 10 bases from V and 3 bases from J; bases unmatched to any gene: 11. The CDR3 loop spans 14 amino acids. CDR3 in DNA: TGTGCCACCTGGCGGGACAGGACGAGCTACGAGCAGTACTTC. Translation gives CATWRDRTSYEQYF.

J is TRBJ2-2 and V is TRBV12-3 or TRBV12-4, with 11 bases identical to TRBD1. Trimming cost V 8 bases and J 2 bases; bases outside gene matches: 1. The CDR3 is made up of 14 amino acids. CDR3 sequence: CASGTGGNTGELFF. CDR3 in DNA: TGTGCCAGCGGGACAGGGGGAAACACCGGGGAGCTGTTTTTT.

The chain has TRBV11-2 and TRBJ2-2; the match to TRBD2 covers 8 bases. CDR1 SGHAT and CDR2 FQNNGV come from the germline V gene. The CDR3 is 16 residues long. V dropped 6 bases and J dropped 2; count of bases not matched to a gene: 8. This chain's CDR3 is CASSAGTSHNTGELFF. The CDR3 DNA sequence: TGTGCCAGCAGTGCCGGGACTAGTCACAACACCGGGGAGCTGTTTTTT.

Only a few counts were recorded for this clonotype. V usage is TRBV6-5 and J usage is TRBJ2-1, with 7 bases fitting TRBD2. CDR1 is MNHEY and CDR2 is SVGAGI in the germline V gene. CDR3 length: 15 amino acids. J gave up 7 bases and V 0 bases, and 6 bases lay outside the gene matches. In DNA form, the CDR3 reads TGTGCCAGCAGTTACTCGGGGGGGACTGGTAATGAGCAGTTCTTC. It specifies CASSYSGGTGNEQFF.

The rearrangement links TRBV7-2 to TRBJ1-2; TRBD1 matches at 12 bases. With V trimmed by 5 bases and J by 7 bases, 11 bases remained unmatched. Per the germline V gene, CDR1 is SGHTA and CDR2 is FQGNSA. This CDR3 contains 16 residues. The CDR3 bases are TGTGCCAGCAGCGTATTCGCCGGGACAGGGGGCCTTGGCTACACCTTC. Translating it yields CASSVFAGTGGLGYTF.